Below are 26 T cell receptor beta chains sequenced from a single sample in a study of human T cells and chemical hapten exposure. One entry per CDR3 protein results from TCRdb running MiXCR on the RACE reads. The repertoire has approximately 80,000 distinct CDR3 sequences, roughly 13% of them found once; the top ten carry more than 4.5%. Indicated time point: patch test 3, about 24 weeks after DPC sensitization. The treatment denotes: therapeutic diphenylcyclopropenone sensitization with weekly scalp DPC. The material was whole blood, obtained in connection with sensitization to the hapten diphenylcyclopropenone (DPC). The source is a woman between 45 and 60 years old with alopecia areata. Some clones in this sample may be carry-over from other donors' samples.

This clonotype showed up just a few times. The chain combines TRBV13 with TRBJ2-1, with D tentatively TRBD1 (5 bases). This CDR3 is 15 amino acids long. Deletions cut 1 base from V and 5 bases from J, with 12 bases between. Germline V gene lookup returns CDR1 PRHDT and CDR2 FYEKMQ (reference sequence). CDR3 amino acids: CASSLVRVSDNEQFF. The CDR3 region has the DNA TGTGCCAGCAGCTTAGTCAGGGTCAGCGACAATGAGCAGTTCTTC. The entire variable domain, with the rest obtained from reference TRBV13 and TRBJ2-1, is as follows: AAGVIQSPRHLIKEKRETATLKCYPIPRHDTVYWYQQGPGQDPQFLISFYEKMQSDKGSIPDRFSAQQFSDYHSELNMSSLELGDSALYFCASSLVRVSDNEQFFGPGTRLTVL.

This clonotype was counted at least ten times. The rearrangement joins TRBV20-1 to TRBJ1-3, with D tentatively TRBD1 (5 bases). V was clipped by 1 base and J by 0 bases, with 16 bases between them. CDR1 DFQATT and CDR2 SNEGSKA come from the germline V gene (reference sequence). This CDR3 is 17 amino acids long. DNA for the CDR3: TGCAGTGCTAGAGTGGTGCCCGACAGAGGCTCTGGAAACACCATATATTTT. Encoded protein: CSARVVPDRGSGNTIYF.

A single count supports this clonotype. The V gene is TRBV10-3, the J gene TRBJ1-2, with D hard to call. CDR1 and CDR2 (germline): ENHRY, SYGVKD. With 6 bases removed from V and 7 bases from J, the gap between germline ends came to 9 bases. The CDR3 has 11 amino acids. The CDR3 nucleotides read TGTGCCATCAGAGATGTTTTTGGCTACACCTTC. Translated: CAIRDVFGYTF.

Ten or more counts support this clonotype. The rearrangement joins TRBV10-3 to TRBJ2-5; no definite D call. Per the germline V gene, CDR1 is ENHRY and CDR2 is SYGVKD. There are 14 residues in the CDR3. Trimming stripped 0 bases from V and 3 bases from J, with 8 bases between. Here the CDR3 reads CAISESRNKETQYF. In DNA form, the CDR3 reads TGTGCCATCAGTGAGTCACGGAATAAAGAGACCCAGTACTTC.

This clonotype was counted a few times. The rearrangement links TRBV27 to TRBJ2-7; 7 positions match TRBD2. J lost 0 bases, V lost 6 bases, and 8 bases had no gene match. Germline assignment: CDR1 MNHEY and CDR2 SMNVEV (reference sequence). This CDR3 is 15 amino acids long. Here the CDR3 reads CASRSLAGNSYEQYF. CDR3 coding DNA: TGTGCCAGCAGGTCCTTAGCGGGCAACTCCTACGAGCAGTACTTC.

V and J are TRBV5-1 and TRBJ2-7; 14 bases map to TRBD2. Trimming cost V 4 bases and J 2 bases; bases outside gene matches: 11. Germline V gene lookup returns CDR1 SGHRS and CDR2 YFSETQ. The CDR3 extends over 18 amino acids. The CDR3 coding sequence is TGCGCCAGCAGCAAAAACGGACTAGCGGGAGGAGTTCCCTACGAGCAGTACTTC. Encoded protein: CASSKNGLAGGVPYEQYF.

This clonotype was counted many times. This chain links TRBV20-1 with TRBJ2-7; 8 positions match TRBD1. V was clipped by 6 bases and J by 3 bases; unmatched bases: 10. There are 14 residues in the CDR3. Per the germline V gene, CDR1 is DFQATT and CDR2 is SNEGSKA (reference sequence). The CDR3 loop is CSAHPLTGGYEQYF. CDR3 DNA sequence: TGCAGTGCCCATCCTCTTACAGGGGGCTACGAGCAGTACTTC.

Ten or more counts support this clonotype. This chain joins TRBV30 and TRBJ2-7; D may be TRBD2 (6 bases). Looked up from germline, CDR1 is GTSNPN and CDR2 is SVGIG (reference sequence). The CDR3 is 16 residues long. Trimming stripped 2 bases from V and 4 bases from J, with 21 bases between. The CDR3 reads CAWSRGLLARMYEQYF. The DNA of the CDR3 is TGTGCCTGGAGTAGGGGACTCCTGGCTAGGATGTACGAGCAGTACTTC.

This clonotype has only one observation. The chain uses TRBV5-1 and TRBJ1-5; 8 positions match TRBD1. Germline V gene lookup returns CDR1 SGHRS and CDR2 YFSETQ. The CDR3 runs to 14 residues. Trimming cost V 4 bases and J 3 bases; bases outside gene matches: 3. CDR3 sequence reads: CASSVTGDNQPQHF. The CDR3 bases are TGCGCCAGCAGCGTGACAGGGGACAATCAGCCCCAGCATTTT.

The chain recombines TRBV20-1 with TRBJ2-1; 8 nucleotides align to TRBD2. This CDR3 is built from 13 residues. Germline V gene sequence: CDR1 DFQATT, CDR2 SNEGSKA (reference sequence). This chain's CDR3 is CSAHLSGRYEQFF. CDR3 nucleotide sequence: TGCAGCGCCCATTTGAGCGGGAGATATGAGCAGTTCTTC.

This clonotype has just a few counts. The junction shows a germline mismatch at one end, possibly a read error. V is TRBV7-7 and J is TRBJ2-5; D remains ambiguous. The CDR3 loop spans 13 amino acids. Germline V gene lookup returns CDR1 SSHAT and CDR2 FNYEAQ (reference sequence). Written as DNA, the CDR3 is TGTGCTAGCAGCTTGGCGGATTGGGAGACCCAGTACTTC. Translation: CASSLADWETQYF.

CDR3 DNA sequence: TGTGCCAGCAGCTTAGGTCGGCAGCCCCAGCATTTT. Translation: CASSLGRQPQHF. The chain uses TRBV13 and TRBJ1-5; D is unclear. The CDR3 has 12 amino acids. The germline CDR1 and CDR2 sequences are PRHDT and FYEKMQ (reference sequence). Trimming cost V 0 bases and J 7 bases, with 4 bases left between them.

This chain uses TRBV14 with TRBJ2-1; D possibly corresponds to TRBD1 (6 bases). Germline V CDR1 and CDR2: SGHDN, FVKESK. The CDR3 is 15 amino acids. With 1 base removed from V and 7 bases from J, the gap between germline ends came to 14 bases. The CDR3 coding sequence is TGTGCCAGCAGCCAAGTTAGGGGGTTGAGGAATGAGCAGTTCTTC. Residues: CASSQVRGLRNEQFF.

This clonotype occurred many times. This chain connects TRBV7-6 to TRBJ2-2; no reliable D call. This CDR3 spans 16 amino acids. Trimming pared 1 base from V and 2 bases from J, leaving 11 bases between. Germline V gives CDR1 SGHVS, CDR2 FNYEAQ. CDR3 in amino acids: CASSLGSATNTGELFF. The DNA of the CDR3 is TGTGCCAGCAGCTTAGGTTCGGCTACTAACACCGGGGAGCTGTTTTTT.

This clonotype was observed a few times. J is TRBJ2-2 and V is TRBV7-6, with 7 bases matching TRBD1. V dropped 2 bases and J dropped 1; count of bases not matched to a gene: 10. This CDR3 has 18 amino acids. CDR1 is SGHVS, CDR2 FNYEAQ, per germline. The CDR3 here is CASSLPVQGVGNTGELFF. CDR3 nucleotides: TGTGCCAGCAGCTTACCGGTCCAGGGGGTTGGGAACACCGGGGAGCTGTTTTTT.

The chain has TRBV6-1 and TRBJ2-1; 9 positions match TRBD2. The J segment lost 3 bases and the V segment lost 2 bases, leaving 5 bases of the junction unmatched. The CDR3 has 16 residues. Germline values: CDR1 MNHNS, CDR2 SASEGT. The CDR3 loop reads CASSEWAGGIYNEQFF. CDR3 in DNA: TGTGCCAGCAGTGAATGGGCGGGAGGGATCTACAATGAGCAGTTCTTC.

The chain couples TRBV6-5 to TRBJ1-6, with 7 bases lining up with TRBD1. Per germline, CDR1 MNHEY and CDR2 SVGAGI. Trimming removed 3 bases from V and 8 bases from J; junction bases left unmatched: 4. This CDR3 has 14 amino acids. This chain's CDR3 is CASSYQGGDSPLHF. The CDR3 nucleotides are TGTGCCAGCAGTTATCAGGGGGGGGATTCACCCCTCCACTTT.

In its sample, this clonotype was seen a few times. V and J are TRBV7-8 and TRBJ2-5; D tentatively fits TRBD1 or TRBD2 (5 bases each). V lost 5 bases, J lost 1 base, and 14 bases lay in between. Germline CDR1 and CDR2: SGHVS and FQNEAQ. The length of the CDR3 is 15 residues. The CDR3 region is CASSRRAGVQETQYF. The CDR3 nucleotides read TGTGCCAGCAGCCGCAGGGCGGGCGTCCAAGAGACCCAGTACTTC.

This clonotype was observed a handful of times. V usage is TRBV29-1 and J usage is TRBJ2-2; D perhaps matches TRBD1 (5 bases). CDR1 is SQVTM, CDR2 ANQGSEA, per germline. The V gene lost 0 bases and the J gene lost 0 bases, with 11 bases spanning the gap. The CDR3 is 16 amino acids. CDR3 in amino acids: CSVEDRQRANTGELFF. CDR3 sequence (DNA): TGCAGCGTTGAAGATCGACAGCGCGCGAACACCGGGGAGCTGTTTTTT.

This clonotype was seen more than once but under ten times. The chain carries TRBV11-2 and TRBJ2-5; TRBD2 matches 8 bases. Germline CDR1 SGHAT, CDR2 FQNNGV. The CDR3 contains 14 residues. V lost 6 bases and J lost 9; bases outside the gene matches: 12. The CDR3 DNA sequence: TGTGCCAGCAGAACCACGCATTTAGCGGGATCCCAGTACTTC. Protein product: CASRTTHLAGSQYF.

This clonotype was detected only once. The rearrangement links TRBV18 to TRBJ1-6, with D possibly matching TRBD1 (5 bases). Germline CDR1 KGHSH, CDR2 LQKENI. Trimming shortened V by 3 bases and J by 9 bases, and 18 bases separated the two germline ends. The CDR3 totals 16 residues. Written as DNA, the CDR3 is TGTGCCAGCTCACCCCGCACGGGAGGGGTTAGTTCACCCCTCCACTTT. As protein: CASSPRTGGVSSPLHF. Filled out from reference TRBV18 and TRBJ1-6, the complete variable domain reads NAGVMQNPRHLVRRRGQEARLRCSPMKGHSHVYWYRQLPEEGLKFMVYLQKENIIDESGMPKERFSAEFPKEGPSILRIQQVVRGDSAAYFCASSPRTGGVSSPLHFGNGTRLTVT.

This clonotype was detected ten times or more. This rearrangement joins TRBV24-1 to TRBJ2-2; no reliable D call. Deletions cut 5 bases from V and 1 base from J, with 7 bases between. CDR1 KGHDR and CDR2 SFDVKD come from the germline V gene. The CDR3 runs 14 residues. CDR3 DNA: TGTGCCACCAGTGTAGTGGAGAACACCGGGGAGCTGTTTTTT. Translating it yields CATSVVENTGELFF.

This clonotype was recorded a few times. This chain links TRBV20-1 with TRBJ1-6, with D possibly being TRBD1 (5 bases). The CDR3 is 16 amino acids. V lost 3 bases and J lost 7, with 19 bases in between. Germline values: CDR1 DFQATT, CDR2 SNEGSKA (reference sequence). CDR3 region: CSARGEGGAVNSPLHF. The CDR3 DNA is TGCAGTGCTAGGGGTGAAGGAGGGGCGGTCAATTCACCCCTCCACTTT.

CDR3 nucleotide sequence: TGTGCCAGCAGTCCCAGGGGGCGCAATCAGCCCCAGCATTTT. Translated: CASSPRGRNQPQHF. The rearrangement links TRBV7-2 to TRBJ1-5; TRBD1 matches 8 bases. Looked up from germline, CDR1 is SGHTA and CDR2 is FQGNSA. V lost 6 bases to trimming and J lost 2 bases; unmatched junction nucleotides: 3. There are 14 residues in the CDR3.

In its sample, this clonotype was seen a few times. The CDR3 here is CASSYKGHNQPQHF. The CDR3 nucleotides read TGTGCCAGCAGTTACAAGGGACACAATCAGCCCCAGCATTTT. The rearrangement links TRBV6-2 or TRBV6-3 to TRBJ1-5; the D gene is possibly TRBD1 (6 bases). Looked up from germline, CDR1 is MNHEY and CDR2 is SVGEGT. V was clipped by 2 bases and J by 3 bases, with 8 bases between them. This CDR3 is built from 14 residues.

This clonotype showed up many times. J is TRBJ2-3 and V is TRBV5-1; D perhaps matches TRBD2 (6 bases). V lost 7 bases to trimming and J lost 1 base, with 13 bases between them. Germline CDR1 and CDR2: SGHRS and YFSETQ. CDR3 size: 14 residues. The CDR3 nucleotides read TGCGCCAGCTCCTCTAGCGCCCGCACAGATACGCAGTATTTT. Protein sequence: CASSSSARTDTQYF.